The clone carrying this TCR beta chain was picked up a small number of times. The data stem from a study of identical twins. Deletions cut 1 base from V and 4 bases from J, with 7 bases between. Germline CDR1 is SQVTM and CDR2 is ANQGSEA. This CDR3 is built from 13 residues. It was template switching that added a universal primer site, and there were unique molecular identifiers on the cDNA. Each CDR3 protein gets one entry after TCRdb re-called the 5' RACE reads with MiXCR. The sample includes 600,000 to 800,000 distinct CDR3 sequences, roughly 20% seen only once; the top ten take roughly 4%. These data were also reused for a study on T cells expressing NK-cell markers. That source notes: Researchers got TCR beta repertoires out of sorted CD3+CD56+NKG2C+, CD3+CD56+NKG2C- and CD3+CD56-NKG2C+ T cells. Just one sequenced donor of eight was HCMV-seronegative, while seven were seropositive.

The chain recombines TRBV29-1 with TRBJ2-2; no reliable D call. The sequenced material came from PBMCs. The clonotype was recovered from a woman between 18 and 30 years old in good health. CDR3 residues: CSVEGPGTGELFF. In DNA, the CDR3 is TGCAGCGTTGAAGGCCCAGGCACCGGGGAGCTGTTTTTT.